The 20 T cell receptor beta chains below come from one sample, sequenced in a study of T cell responses to AZD1222 COVID-19 vaccine. The table came from immunoSEQ multiplex PCR; TCRdb's copy has only in-frame clones and leaves some out. The sample consists of just under 85,000 clones, about 83% of them appearing once. The sequences come from peripheral blood, collected on day 0 of AZD1222 vaccination. The source of these receptors is an adult in good health.

V is TRBV19 and J is TRBJ1-3, with D unclear. This CDR3 has 16 amino acids. V was trimmed by 1 base and J by 3 bases, leaving 13 bases between them. Germline V CDR1 and CDR2: LNHDA, SQIVND (reference sequence). CDR3 nucleotides: TGTGCCAGTAGTATAGGGAGGACGGAACATGGAAACACCATATATTTT. Encoded protein: CASSIGRTEHGNTIYF.

The chain has TRBV4-2 and TRBJ2-7; D ambiguous. The germline CDR1 and CDR2 sequences are LGHNA and YNFKEQ. V was shortened by 4 bases and J by 3 bases, with 10 bases between the two germline ends. CDR3 size: 13 residues. The CDR3 DNA is TGTGCCAGCAGCCTAGCTGAGAACTACGAGCAGTACTTC. As protein: CASSLAENYEQYF.

This rearrangement joins TRBV6-6 to TRBJ1-1; the D gene is possibly TRBD1 (6 bases). CDR1 MNHNY and CDR2 SVGAGI come from the germline V gene (reference sequence). V was clipped by 5 bases and J by 8 bases, with 12 bases between them. The CDR3 consists of 12 residues. CDR3 sequence reads: CASSLRGREAFF. The CDR3 nucleotides are TGTGCCAGCAGTCTCAGGGGCCGGGAAGCTTTCTTT.

Here the CDR3 reads CASSPDTYEQYF. The CDR3 nucleotides are TGTGCCAGCAGTCCGGACACCTACGAGCAGTACTTC. The gene calls are TRBV12-3 or TRBV12-4 and TRBJ2-7, with a possible D match to TRBD1 (5 bases). Trimming took 5 bases from V and 2 from J, leaving 7 bases between them. The CDR3 length is 12 residues.

This chain connects TRBV9 to TRBJ2-2, with a weak D call TRBD2 (5 bases). The germline CDR1 and CDR2 sequences are SGDLS and YYNGEE. The CDR3 is 16 amino acids. The V end lost 0 bases, the J end lost 4 bases, and 13 bases lay between the germline ends. The CDR3 here is CASSVAVRGSTGELFF. As DNA, the CDR3 is TGTGCCAGCAGCGTAGCGGTCCGGGGTTCCACCGGGGAGCTGTTTTTT.

The chain combines TRBV21-1 with TRBJ2-4. TRBV21-1 is a listed pseudogene. The CDR3 covers 12 residues. The CDR3 DNA sequence: TGTGCCAGCAGCCCAGAGAAGAGGGGCGCGGACTTC. It is translated as CASSPEKRGADF.

V gene TRBV19 combines with J gene TRBJ1-5, with D perhaps TRBD1 (6 bases). V was cut by 0 bases and J by 3 bases, with 9 bases left in between. The CDR3 spans 15 residues. The germline CDR1 and CDR2 sequences are LNHDA and SQIVND (reference sequence). CDR3 residues: CASSIEGQSNQPQHF. CDR3 DNA sequence: TGTGCCAGTAGTATAGAAGGACAGTCCAATCAGCCCCAGCATTTT. Complete variable domain (other parts from reference TRBV19 and TRBJ1-5): DGGITQSPKYLFRKEGQNVTLSCEQNLNHDAMYWYRQDPGQGLRLIYYSQIVNDFQKGDIAEGYSVSREKKESFPLTVTSAQKNPTAFYLCASSIEGQSNQPQHFGDGTRLSIL.

The genes are TRBV5-1 and TRBJ2-5; possibly TRBD2 for D (7 bases). Germline loops: CDR1 SGHRS, CDR2 YFSETQ. This CDR3 has 14 amino acids. V dropped 4 bases and J dropped 4 bases, with 14 bases sitting between them. CDR3 loop: CASSPTGRGETQYF. DNA for the CDR3: TGCGCCAGCAGCCCAACAGGGAGGGGAGAGACCCAGTACTTC.

The genes are TRBV5-1 and TRBJ1-1, with a weak D call TRBD1 (5 bases). The CDR3 contains 14 residues. CDR1 SGHRS and CDR2 YFSETQ come from the germline V gene. V gave up 0 bases and J gave up 1 base, with 7 bases separating them. In DNA, the CDR3 is TGCGCCAGCAGCTTGGGACAGCAGAACACTGAAGCTTTCTTT. It yields the protein CASSLGQQNTEAFF.

The V call is TRBV6-5, the J call TRBJ1-4; a possible D gene is TRBD1 (5 bases). Germline V CDR1 and CDR2: MNHEY, SVGAGI. V shed 5 bases and J shed 7 bases, with 17 bases lying between them. This CDR3 is built from 15 residues. The CDR3 DNA follows: TGTGCCAGCAGTCCCGTGGGGGGACGAATTGAAAAACTGTTTTTT. Protein product: CASSPVGGRIEKLFF.

The rearrangement uses TRBV19 and TRBJ1-5; D is unclear. The germline V gene encodes CDR1 LNHDA and CDR2 SQIVND (reference sequence). The CDR3 is 14 residues long. Trimming left V 2 bases short and J 6 bases short, with 11 bases between. Here the CDR3 reads CASSIQERTQPQHF. Written as DNA, the CDR3 is TGTGCCAGTAGTATACAGGAAAGGACTCAGCCCCAGCATTTT.

About this clone: Its ends do not fully match the called genes, so a read error is possible. The V gene is TRBV7-7, the J gene TRBJ2-1; D is unclear. The CDR3 loop spans 13 amino acids. From germline, CDR1 is SSHAT and CDR2 FNYEAQ (reference sequence). This CDR3 reads CASSLVQNNEQFF. CDR3 bases: TGTGCTAGCAGCTTAGTCCAGAACAATGAGCAGTTCTTC. Together with reference TRBV7-7 and TRBJ2-1, the CDR3 gives the full variable domain: GAGVSQSPRYKVTKRGQDVTLRCDPISSHATLYWYQQALGQGPEFLTYFNYEAQPDKSGLPSDRFSAERPEGSISTLTIQRTEQRDSAMYRCASSLVQNNEQFFGPGTRLTVL.

This rearrangement joins TRBV12-3 or TRBV12-4 to TRBJ2-3; D not certain. V gave up 8 bases and J gave up 10 bases, with 19 bases separating them. CDR3 length equals 13 residues. CDR3 nucleotide sequence: TGTGCCAGCCTTAGCCGCGCCGTATCCGCGCAGTATTTT. The encoded protein is CASLSRAVSAQYF.

V usage is TRBV27 and J usage is TRBJ2-7; the D gene is possibly TRBD1 (5 bases). The ends were cut back, 6 bases at V and 6 bases at J, with 12 bases in the middle. This CDR3 comprises 12 residues. Per the germline V gene, CDR1 is MNHEY and CDR2 is SMNVEV (reference sequence). The CDR3: CASSRGQGEQYF. The CDR3 DNA is TGTGCCAGCAGCCGAGGCCAGGGCGAGCAGTACTTC.

With regard to this clone: Other DNA sequences in the same sample also yield this CDR3. The V gene is TRBV19, the J gene TRBJ1-1, with D maybe TRBD1 (5 bases). The CDR3 loop spans 13 amino acids. With 3 bases removed from V and 3 bases from J, the gap between germline ends came to 8 bases. Germline V gene sequence: CDR1 LNHDA, CDR2 SQIVND (reference sequence). Written as DNA, the CDR3 is TGTGCCAGTAGTATCCTGGGGGACACTGAAGCTTTCTTT. Its translation is CASSILGDTEAFF. Full variable domain (outside the CDR3, taken from reference TRBV19 and TRBJ1-1): DGGITQSPKYLFRKEGQNVTLSCEQNLNHDAMYWYRQDPGQGLRLIYYSQIVNDFQKGDIAEGYSVSREKKESFPLTVTSAQKNPTAFYLCASSILGDTEAFFGQGTRLTVV.

The CDR3 loop is CASSQVLDSTNTEAFF. CDR3 DNA sequence: TGTGCCAGCAGCCAAGTGCTTGACAGTACGAACACTGAAGCTTTCTTT. J is TRBJ1-1 and V is TRBV4-2; TRBD1 might be the D (5 bases). CDR1 is LGHNA, CDR2 YNFKEQ, per germline. Trimming left V 1 base short and J 1 base short, with 13 bases between. This CDR3 region has 16 residues.

The chain is built from TRBV27 and TRBJ2-2, with unresolved D. Trimming stripped 5 bases from V and 6 bases from J, with 13 bases between. CDR1 is MNHEY, CDR2 SMNVEV, per germline (reference sequence). The CDR3 length is 14 residues. CDR3 coding DNA: TGTGCCAGCAGTAGGACGCCTCTAGCCGGGGAGCTGTTTTTT. Protein: CASSRTPLAGELFF.

This chain uses TRBV28 with TRBJ1-1, with TRBD1 identical over 9 bases. With V trimmed by 6 bases and J by 0 bases, 11 bases remained unmatched. The CDR3 covers 17 residues. CDR1 and CDR2 from the germline V gene are MDHEN and SYDVKM. Written as DNA, the CDR3 is TGTGCCAGCAGACCTCCGGGACAGGGACGATTGAACACTGAAGCTTTCTTT. As protein: CASRPPGQGRLNTEAFF.

This clone was seen just once. This chain connects TRBV5-8 to TRBJ2-4, with D perhaps TRBD1 or TRBD2 (6 bases each). V lost 5 bases to trimming and J lost 1 base, with 13 bases between them. The CDR3 runs to 15 residues. Germline-derived CDR1 and CDR2 are SGHTS and YDEGEE. The CDR3 loop is CASSRGDVAKNIQYF. The CDR3 DNA follows: TGTGCCAGCAGTAGGGGGGATGTCGCCAAAAACATTCAGTACTTC.

This chain joins TRBV6-5 and TRBJ2-2; D gene unclear. Trimming shortened V by 6 bases and J by 0 bases, and 11 bases separated the two germline ends. The germline CDR1 and CDR2 sequences are MNHEY and SVGAGI. This CDR3 has 15 residues. The CDR3 DNA follows: TGTGCCAGCAGCCAAGGGTTGACGAACACCGGGGAGCTGTTTTTT. It yields the protein CASSQGLTNTGELFF.